This T cell receptor (beta chain) was observed in a study of read filtering for tumor transcriptome and immune sequencing (dated by TCRdb to the early 2020s). In terms of the full investigation: The cohort was composed of roughly 16 male and about 14 female patients, with a mean age of about 65 years and an age range of about 47 to 80. By revised international staging, under 10 patients were R-ISS I, roughly 17 were R-ISS II and about seven were R-ISS III. Per sample, about 3.5 to 10.27 million TCR-region mapped reads were obtained with IR-seq, compared with only roughly 85 to 1,300 with RNA-seq. Using the same bone marrow samples, the study ran both targeted immune repertoire sequencing and bulk whole-transcriptome sequencing and then compared the TCR repertoires from each method. One of the main goals was to work out a read-filtering strategy for immune repertoire data, in particular whether clonotypes backed by only a single read should be removed. Whole-transcriptome libraries were prepared with the TruSeq RNA Access Library Prep Kit after DNase treatment.

Points on this clonotype: Its cognate antigen has yet to be identified. There are no base qualities to consult, and no much larger clone falls within one base.

The investigation overall reported the following: Removing single-read clonotypes increased the correlation between IR-seq and RNA-seq shared clonotype proportions. Clonotypes were captured by IR-seq at much higher depth and more reliably than by RNA-seq, and smaller IR-seq throughput was sufficient for identification of most shared clonotypes. In IR-seq, single-read clonotypes were 80% to 90% of clonotypes but about 3.5% of total reads; in RNA-seq they were 74.6% of clonotypes and roughly 45% of reads. The sorted CD138-negative fraction was not purified T cells but a mixed bone marrow immune population.

Every patient had bone marrow sampled at the time of active disease. Ficoll-Hypaque density gradient centrifugation was used to isolate the bone marrow mononuclear cells. To remove myeloma plasma cells, the cells were labeled with CD138 magnetic microbeads on a MACS separator, and CD138-negative cells were then collected by negative selection. Flow cytometry on an Attune NxT with CD138 antibodies was used to check the purity of the isolated cells. Total RNA was extracted with TRIzol reagent and quantified with a NanoDrop spectrophotometer. For each patient, the CD138-negative bone marrow sample underwent paired RNA-seq and IR-seq. TCR libraries were constructed from approximately 360 ng RNA using the Immunoverse kit, and molecular barcoded adaptors covering alpha/delta and beta/gamma chains were employed. TCR library preparation was performed with the same RNA that was used for transcriptome sequencing. An Illumina HiSeq 4000 with 2 x 150 cycles was used to sequence the TCR libraries. As for the original processing: Using MiXCR, which included quality filtering and error correction, TCR reads were aligned to human V, D, J and C references and then assembled into CDR3 clonotypes. The tcR package in R was used for analysis of clonotype counts and gene usage diversity. Raw mapping reads were checked after the RNA-seq reads had been mapped by STAR aligner version 2.5.3a onto the human GRCh37 genome. To test the effect of sequencing depth on detected clonotypes, IR-seq fastq files were randomly downsampled using Seqtk 1.3. Starting from the raw public reads, TCRdb applied fastp trimming at Q25, assembled clones with MiXCR and retained in-frame beta chains. Entries are consolidated by CDR3 protein sequence, retaining the most common genes and DNA. The V and J calls here are based on TCRdb, not the publication. Present in this sample are about 24,000 distinct CDR3 sequences, around a fifth of which were seen just once. The ten largest clones add up to around 47% of the sample.

Sequencing input: a population of CD138-negative cells sorted from bone marrow. The sample's cell subset or site, from its label and the paper: bone marrow mononuclear cells depleted of CD138+ plasma/myeloma cells by negative magnetic selection. This clonotype was obtained from a donor aged 40 or over with multiple myeloma.

At the DNA level, the sequence is TGTGCCTGGAGTAGGCGGGGGAGCACTGAAGCTTTCTTT. Its protein is CAWSRRGSTEAFF. Recombination joined TRBV30 with TRBJ1-1; the D region possibly corresponds to TRBD1 (5 bases align). Looking up the germline V gene (reference sequence) yields CDR1 GTSNPN and CDR2 SVGIG. Reading from cysteine to phenylalanine, the CDR3 counts 13 amino acids. Here the CDR3 DNA is all that survives: 39 bases in frame from base 1. Between the V and J ends, shortened by 2 bases and 4 bases respectively, the junction contains 11 bases.